This T cell receptor (beta chain) stems from a study of blood T cell repertoires in COVID-19. Study-wide background: From T cells, B-cell-depleted T cells, or PBMCs came the material, which was cDNA or gDNA.

CDR3 size: 20 residues. Germline V gene lookup returns CDR1 MGHRA and CDR2 YSYEKL. With 4 bases clipped from V and 0 bases from J, the junction kept 15 bases outside the gene matches. The authors' processing: Reference gene primer amplification gave nucleated cell count estimates. The method was immunoSEQ multiplex PCR; TCRdb's version includes in-frame clones alone and lacks a portion of them. V and J calls and clone size are as listed in that table; D and trimming were resolved from the DNA. Of over 100,000 clones listed, 60% to 85% are singletons. Sequencing was done on a sample of peripheral blood. The TCR originated in a human donor in a cohort sampled during active or convalescent COVID-19. V is TRBV4-1 and J is TRBJ2-4; the match to TRBD2 covers 10 bases. Here the CDR3 DNA reads TGCGCCAGCAGCCTTACCGGACTAGCGGAGGGCACGATAGCCAAAAACATTCAGTACTTC. Translating gives CASSLTGLAEGTIAKNIQYF.